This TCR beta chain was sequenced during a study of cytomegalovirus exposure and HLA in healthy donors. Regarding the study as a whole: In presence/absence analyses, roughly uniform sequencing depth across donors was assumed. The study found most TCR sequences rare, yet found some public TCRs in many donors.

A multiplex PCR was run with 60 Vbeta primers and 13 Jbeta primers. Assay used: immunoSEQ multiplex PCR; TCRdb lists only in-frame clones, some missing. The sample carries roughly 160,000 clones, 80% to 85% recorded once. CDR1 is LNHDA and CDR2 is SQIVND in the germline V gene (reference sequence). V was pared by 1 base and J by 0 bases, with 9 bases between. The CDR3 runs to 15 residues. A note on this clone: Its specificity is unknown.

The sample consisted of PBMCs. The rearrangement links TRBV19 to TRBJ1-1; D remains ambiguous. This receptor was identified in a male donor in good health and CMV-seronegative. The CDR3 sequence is CASSIATSMNTEAFF. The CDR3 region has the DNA TGTGCCAGTAGTATAGCGACTTCAATGAACACTGAAGCTTTCTTT.